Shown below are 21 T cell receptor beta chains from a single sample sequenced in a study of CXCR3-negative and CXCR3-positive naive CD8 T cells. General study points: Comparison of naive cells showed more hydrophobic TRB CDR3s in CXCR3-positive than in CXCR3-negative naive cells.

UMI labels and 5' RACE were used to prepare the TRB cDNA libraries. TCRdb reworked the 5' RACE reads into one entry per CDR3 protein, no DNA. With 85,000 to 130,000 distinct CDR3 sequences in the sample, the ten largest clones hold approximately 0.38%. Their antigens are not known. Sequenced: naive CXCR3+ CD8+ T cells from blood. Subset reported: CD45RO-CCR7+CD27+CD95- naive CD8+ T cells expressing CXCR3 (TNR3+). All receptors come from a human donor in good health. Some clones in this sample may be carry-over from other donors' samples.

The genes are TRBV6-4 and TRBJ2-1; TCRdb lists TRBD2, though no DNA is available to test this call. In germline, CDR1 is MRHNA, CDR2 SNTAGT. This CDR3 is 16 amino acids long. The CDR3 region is CASSDGLAGMGNEQFF.

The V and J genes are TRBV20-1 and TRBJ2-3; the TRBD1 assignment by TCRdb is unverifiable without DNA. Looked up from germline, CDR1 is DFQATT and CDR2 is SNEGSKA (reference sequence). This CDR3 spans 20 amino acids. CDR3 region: CSAEELQGQLAETSTDTQYF.

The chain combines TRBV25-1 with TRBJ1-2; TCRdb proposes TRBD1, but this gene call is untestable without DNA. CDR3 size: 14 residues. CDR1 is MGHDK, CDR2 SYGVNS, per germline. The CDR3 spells CASTSTGSNYGYTF.

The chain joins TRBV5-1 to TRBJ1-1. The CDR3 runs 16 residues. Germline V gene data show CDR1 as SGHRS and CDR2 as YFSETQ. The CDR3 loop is CASSSTRGLGSPEAFF.

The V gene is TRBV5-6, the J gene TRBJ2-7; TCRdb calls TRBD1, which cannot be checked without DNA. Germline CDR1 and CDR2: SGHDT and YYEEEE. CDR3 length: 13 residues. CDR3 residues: CASSSTGSYEQYF.

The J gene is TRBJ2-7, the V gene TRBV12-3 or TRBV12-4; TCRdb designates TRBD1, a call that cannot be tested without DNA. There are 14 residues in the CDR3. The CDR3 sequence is CASSWTGNSYEQYF.

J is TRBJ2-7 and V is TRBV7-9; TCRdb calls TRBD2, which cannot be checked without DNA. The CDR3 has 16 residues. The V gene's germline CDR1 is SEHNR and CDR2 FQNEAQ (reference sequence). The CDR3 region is CASSLVGGGAFYEQYF.

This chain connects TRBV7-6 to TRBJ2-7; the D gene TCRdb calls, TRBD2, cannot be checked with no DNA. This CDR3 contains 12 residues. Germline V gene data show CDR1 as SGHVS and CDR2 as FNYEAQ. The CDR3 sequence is CASSPSSTEQYF.

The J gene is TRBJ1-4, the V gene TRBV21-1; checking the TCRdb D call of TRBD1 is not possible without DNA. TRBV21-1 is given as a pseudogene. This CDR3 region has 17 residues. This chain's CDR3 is CASSKGLRARGEEKLFF.

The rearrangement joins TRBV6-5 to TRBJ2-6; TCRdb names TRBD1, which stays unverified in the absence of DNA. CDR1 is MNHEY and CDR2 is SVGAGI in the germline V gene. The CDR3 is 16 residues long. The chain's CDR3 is CASSFTGDSGANVLTF.

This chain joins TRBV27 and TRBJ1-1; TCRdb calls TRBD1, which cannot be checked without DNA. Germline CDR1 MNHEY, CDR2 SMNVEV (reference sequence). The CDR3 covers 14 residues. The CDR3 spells CASSYRELGTEAFF.

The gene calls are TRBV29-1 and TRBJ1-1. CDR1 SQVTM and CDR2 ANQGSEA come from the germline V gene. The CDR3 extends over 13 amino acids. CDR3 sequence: CSSGGWGYTEAFF.

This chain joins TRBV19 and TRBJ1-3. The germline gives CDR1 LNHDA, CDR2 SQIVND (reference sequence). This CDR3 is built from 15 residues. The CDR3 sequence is CASSIGWGAGNTIYF. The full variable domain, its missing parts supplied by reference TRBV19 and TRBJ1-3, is DGGITQSPKYLFRKEGQNVTLSCEQNLNHDAMYWYRQDPGQGLRLIYYSQIVNDFQKGDIAEGYSVSREKKESFPLTVTSAQKNPTAFYLCASSIGWGAGNTIYFGEGSWLTVV.

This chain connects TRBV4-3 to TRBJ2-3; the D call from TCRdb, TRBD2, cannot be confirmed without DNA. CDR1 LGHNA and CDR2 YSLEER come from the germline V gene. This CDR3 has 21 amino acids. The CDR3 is CASSQEGIAGGPIFRTDTQYF.

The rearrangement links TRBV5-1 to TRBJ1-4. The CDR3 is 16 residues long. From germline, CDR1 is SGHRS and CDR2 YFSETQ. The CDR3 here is CASSIGQGATNEKLFF. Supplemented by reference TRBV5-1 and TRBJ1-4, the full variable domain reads KAGVTQTPRYLIKTRGQQVTLSCSPISGHRSVSWYQQTPGQGLQFLFEYFSETQRNKGNFPGRFSGRQFSNSRSEMNVSTLELGDSALYLCASSIGQGATNEKLFFGSGTQLSVL.

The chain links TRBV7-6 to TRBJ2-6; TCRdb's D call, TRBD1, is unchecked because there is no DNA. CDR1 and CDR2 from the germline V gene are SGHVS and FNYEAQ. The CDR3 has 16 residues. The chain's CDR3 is CASSPRVGDGANVLTF.

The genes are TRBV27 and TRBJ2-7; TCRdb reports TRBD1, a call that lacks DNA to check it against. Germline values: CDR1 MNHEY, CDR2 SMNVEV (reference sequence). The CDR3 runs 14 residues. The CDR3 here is CASRAGGLGYEQYF.

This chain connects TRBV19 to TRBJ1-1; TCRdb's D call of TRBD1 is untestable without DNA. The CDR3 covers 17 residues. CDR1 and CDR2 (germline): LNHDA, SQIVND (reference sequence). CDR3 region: CASSIGGGQGEEDEAFF. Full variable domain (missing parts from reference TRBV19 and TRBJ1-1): DGGITQSPKYLFRKEGQNVTLSCEQNLNHDAMYWYRQDPGQGLRLIYYSQIVNDFQKGDIAEGYSVSREKKESFPLTVTSAQKNPTAFYLCASSIGGGQGEEDEAFFGQGTRLTVV.

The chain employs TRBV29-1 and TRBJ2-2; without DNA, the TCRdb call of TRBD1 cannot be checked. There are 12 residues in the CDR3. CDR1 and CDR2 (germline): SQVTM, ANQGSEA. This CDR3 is CSVPRGTGELFF.

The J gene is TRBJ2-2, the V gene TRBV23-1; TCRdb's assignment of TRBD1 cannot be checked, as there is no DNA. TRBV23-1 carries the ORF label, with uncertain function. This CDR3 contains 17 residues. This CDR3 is CASSQERKTVNTGELFF.

CDR3 residues: CSAREAASDYNEQFF. The chain has TRBV20-1 and TRBJ2-1; TCRdb's D call of TRBD2 is untestable without DNA. Germline loops: CDR1 DFQATT, CDR2 SNEGSKA (reference sequence). The CDR3 is 15 residues long.